Listed below are T cell receptor beta chains from one sample, sequenced in a study of blood T cell repertoires in COVID-19. TCRdb's copy holds only in-frame clones and misses some; the assay was immunoSEQ multiplex PCR. The data show 60,000 or so clones, about 89% seen once. The sample consisted of peripheral blood. The receptor set was obtained from a man aged 60 to 69 with active or convalescent COVID-19. CDR3s include the opening cysteine and the closing phenylalanine or tryptophan. A D gene is named only where the DNA matches it firmly. Clone size is given for some rows only: seen once, a few or many times, or a class if the clone is expanded.

>TRBV7-3|NA|TRBJ2-1|NA
CASSLKTGGLNEQFF
TGTGCCAGCAGCTTAAAGACGGGGGGCCTCAATGAGCAGTTCTTC
>TRBV5-1|NA|TRBJ2-7|TRBD2
CASSPRTSGSYEQYF
TGCGCCAGCAGCCCGAGGACTAGCGGGAGCTACGAGCAGTACTTC
>TRBV3-1/TRBV3-2|NA|TRBJ1-1|NA
CASSQDAGIRNTEAFF
TGTGCCAGCAGCCAAGATGCGGGGATTCGGAACACTGAAGCTTTCTTT
>TRBV28|NA|TRBJ1-4|NA
CASSSPGARVEKLFF
TGTGCCAGCAGTTCCCCAGGGGCGCGGGTTGAAAAACTGTTTTTT
>TRBV5-6|once|TRBJ1-1|NA
CASSLVAGWNTEAFF
TGTGCCAGCAGCTTGGTTGCAGGATGGAACACTGAAGCTTTCTTT
>TRBV6-5|NA|TRBJ1-6|TRBD1
CASSYGDRGDSPLHF
TGTGCCAGCAGTTACGGGGACAGGGGGGATTCACCCCTCCACTTT
>TRBV15|NA|TRBJ2-7|TRBD2
CATSRGSGSYEQYF
TGTGCCACCAGCAGAGGTAGCGGGAGCTACGAGCAGTACTTC
>TRBV18|NA|TRBJ2-3|TRBD1
CASSPLDRAIDTQYF
TGTGCCAGCTCACCTTTGGACAGGGCGATAGATACGCAGTATTTT
>TRBV7-2|NA|TRBJ1-5|TRBD1
CASSSGQVRQPQHF
TGTGCCAGCAGCTCAGGACAGGTTAGACAGCCCCAGCATTTT
>TRBV7-2|NA|TRBJ1-2|TRBD1
CASSPGQTRGYGYTF
TGTGCCAGCAGCCCGGGACAGACTCGGGGCTATGGCTACACCTTC
>TRBV5-6|NA|TRBJ2-2|TRBD1
CASSLAGGANTGELFF
TGTGCCAGCAGCTTGGCAGGGGGTGCGAACACCGGGGAGCTGTTTTTT
>TRBV6-5|NA|TRBJ1-5|NA
CASRPREFGNQPQHF
TGTGCCAGCAGGCCCAGGGAATTCGGGAATCAGCCCCAGCATTTT
>TRBV27|NA|TRBJ1-5|TRBD1
CASSPGQVGNQPQHF
TGTGCCAGCAGCCCGGGACAGGTCGGCAATCAGCCCCAGCATTTT
>TRBV7-9|NA|TRBJ2-1|TRBD2
CASSPFREAFYNEQFF
TGTGCCAGCAGCCCCTTCCGGGAGGCCTTCTACAATGAGCAGTTCTTC
>TRBV7-9|NA|TRBJ1-5|TRBD1
CASSTGTGGNQPQHF
TGTGCCAGCAGCACAGGCACAGGGGGGAATCAGCCCCAGCATTTT
>TRBV2|NA|TRBJ1-1|NA
CASSKAWGGTEAFF
TGTGCCAGCAGTAAAGCATGGGGGGGGACTGAAGCTTTCTTT
>TRBV5-1|NA|TRBJ2-1|TRBD2
CASTIAGGHSYNEQFF
TGCGCCAGCACGATAGCGGGAGGCCACTCCTACAATGAGCAGTTCTTC
>TRBV24-1|NA|TRBJ2-3|TRBD2
CATSDRLAGVHTDTQYF
TGTGCCACCAGTGACAGACTAGCGGGGGTACACACAGATACGCAGTATTTT
>TRBV19|NA|TRBJ1-2|NA
CASSQAYGYTF
TGTGCCAGTAGCCAGGCCTATGGCTACACCTTC
>TRBV7-9|NA|TRBJ1-2|NA
CASSLVNRAGDGYTF
TGTGCCAGCAGCTTAGTGAACAGGGCGGGGGATGGCTACACCTTC
>TRBV6-5|few|TRBJ1-1|NA
CASRPFGGGTEAFF
TGTGCCAGCAGGCCCTTCGGTGGAGGCACTGAAGCTTTCTTT
>TRBV9|NA|TRBJ2-3|NA
CASSGPHYPPDTQYF
TGTGCCAGCAGCGGTCCACACTACCCGCCTGATACGCAGTATTTT
>TRBV27|NA|TRBJ1-5|NA
CASSFSVDQPQHF
TGTGCCAGCAGTTTTAGTGTAGATCAGCCCCAGCATTTT
>TRBV11-2|NA|TRBJ1-4|NA
CASSFMGTSTNEKLFF
TGTGCCAGCAGCTTTATGGGGACTTCAACTAATGAAAAACTGTTTTTT
>TRBV7-3|NA|TRBJ1-6|NA
CASSAQGSSPLHF
TGTGCCAGCAGCGCCCAGGGTAGCTCACCCCTCCACTTT
>TRBV19|NA|TRBJ1-1|NA
CASSIYLNTEAFF
TGTGCCAGTAGTATCTATCTGAACACTGAAGCTTTCTTT
>TRBV19|NA|TRBJ1-4|NA
CASRDRRNEKLFF
TGTGCCAGTAGGGACAGAAGAAATGAAAAACTGTTTTTT
>TRBV30|NA|TRBJ2-7|NA
CAWSVWAGNREQYF
TGTGCCTGGAGTGTGTGGGCAGGGAACAGGGAGCAGTACTTC
>TRBV7-8|NA|TRBJ1-1|NA
CASSLSENTEAFF
TGTGCCAGCAGCTTATCAGAGAACACTGAAGCTTTCTTT
>TRBV25-1|NA|TRBJ1-3|NA
CASQVLGTSGNTIYF
TGTGCCAGTCAAGTACTAGGCACCTCTGGAAACACCATATATTTT
>TRBV7-6|once|TRBJ1-5|TRBD1
CASSEQGYSNQPQHF
TGTGCCAGCAGCGAACAGGGGTATAGCAATCAGCCCCAGCATTTT
>TRBV15|once|TRBJ2-3|TRBD2
CATSRGGAGGSDTQYF
TGTGCCACCAGCAGAGGGGGAGCGGGGGGTTCAGATACGCAGTATTTT
>TRBV7-2|NA|TRBJ2-5|TRBD1
CASSLGQGSETQYF
TGTGCCAGCAGCTTAGGACAGGGGTCGGAGACCCAGTACTTC
>TRBV7-2|NA|TRBJ2-7|NA
CASSRYSYEQYF
TGTGCCAGCAGCCGGTATTCCTACGAGCAGTACTTC
>TRBV5-6|NA|TRBJ1-5|NA
CASSLGHLNQPQHF
TGTGCCAGCAGCTTGGGACATCTCAATCAGCCCCAGCATTTT
>TRBV28|NA|TRBJ2-2|NA
CASRNTGAANTGELFF
TGTGCCAGCAGAAACACAGGAGCCGCGAACACCGGGGAGCTGTTTTTT
>TRBV3-1/TRBV3-2|once|TRBJ2-5|NA
CASSGLGRERETQYF
TGTGCCAGCAGCGGTCTGGGGCGGGAACGGGAGACCCAGTACTTC
>TRBV7-9|once|TRBJ2-7|TRBD1
CASSPFRDRGREQYF
TGTGCCAGCAGCCCATTCCGGGACAGGGGACGGGAGCAGTACTTC
>TRBV6-2/TRBV6-3|NA|TRBJ1-2|NA
CASSPSGERYGYTF
TGTGCCAGCAGTCCCTCGGGGGAAAGGTATGGCTACACCTTC
>TRBV19|NA|TRBJ2-7|TRBD1
CASSILTGGRQYF
TGTGCCAGTAGTATTCTAACAGGGGGCCGGCAGTACTTC
>TRBV7-9|NA|TRBJ1-1|NA
CASSSPPGTEAFF
TGTGCCAGCAGCTCCCCCCCGGGCACTGAAGCTTTCTTT
>TRBV7-2|few|TRBJ1-3|NA
CASSIAGVEGMGYF
TGTGCCAGCAGTATAGCCGGGGTGGAGGGCATGGGGTATTTT
>TRBV5-1|NA|TRBJ1-2|NA
CASSRGDSNYGYTF
TGCGCCAGCAGCCGGGGGGATTCTAACTATGGCTACACCTTC
>TRBV6-6|NA|TRBJ2-7|TRBD1
CASSWGQGRSYEQYF
TGTGCCAGCAGTTGGGGACAGGGGAGAAGTTACGAGCAGTACTTC
>TRBV19|NA|TRBJ2-1|TRBD1
CASIGTGANSYNEQFF
TGTGCCAGTATTGGGACAGGGGCGAATTCCTACAATGAGCAGTTCTTC
>TRBV7-9|NA|TRBJ1-2|NA
CASSNREHGYTF
TGTGCCAGCAGCAACCGGGAGCACGGCTACACCTTC
>TRBV18|NA|TRBJ2-3|TRBD2
CASSPAGLAGTDTQYF
TGTGCCAGCTCACCCGCCGGACTAGCGGGAACCGATACGCAGTATTTT
>TRBV5-1|NA|TRBJ2-7|NA
CASGLQGPYEQYF
TGCGCCAGCGGCCTGCAGGGGCCCTACGAGCAGTACTTC
>TRBV6-5|few|TRBJ2-7|TRBD1
CASRRGQGGIYEQYF
TGTGCCAGCAGACGGGGACAGGGAGGTATTTACGAGCAGTACTTC
>TRBV10-3|NA|TRBJ1-1|NA
CAISESQESNTEAFF
TGTGCCATCAGTGAGTCACAGGAATCGAACACTGAAGCTTTCTTT